This T cell receptor (beta chain) emerged from a study of OX40 agonist ivuxolimab in advanced cancers. In the study overall: Ivuxolimab was an agonistic, fully human IgG2 monoclonal antibody directed against OX40 (CD134), a costimulatory receptor. Prior anti-PD-1, anti-PD-L1 or anti-CTLA-4 therapy was permitted, and 35% to 40% of dose-escalation patients had received checkpoint inhibitors. The monotherapy dose-escalation portion (N of about 50 patients) of the phase I ivuxolimab trial is reported in the paper. Intravenous ivuxolimab was administered to patients every 2 weeks at six dose levels: 0.01, 0.1, 0.3, 1.5, 3 and 10 mg/kg. Partial responses occurred in three dose-escalation patients: two with cutaneous melanoma and one with hepatocellular carcinoma. Among the approximately 50 dose-escalation patients, some 20 had hepatocellular carcinoma, 15 or so melanoma, 9 renal cell carcinoma and 9 head and neck cancer. In the dose-escalation cohort, 82.7% of patients were male, and the mean age was approximately 60 years, with a range of roughly 20 to 79. The purpose of peripheral TCRbeta sequencing was to test whether ivuxolimab changed TCR sequence diversity and led to clonal T-cell expansion. Results and caveats for the whole study, not just this receptor: After ivuxolimab, more expanded clones were found on average in CD8+ T cells than in CD4+ T cells. At doses of 0.1 to 3.0 mg/kg, clonal expansion of both CD4+ and CD8+ T cells in blood was seen between baseline and week 6. The antigen specificity of the peripheral T cells that underwent clonal expansion was not determined. Low levels of normalized T-cell clonal expansion were also shown by some nonresponding patients. Partial responders in the 0.1-3.0 mg/kg groups had among the lowest normalized peripheral clonal expansion, especially among CD8+ T cells.

The germline V gene supplies CDR1 SGHTA and CDR2 FQGNSA. The CDR3 numbers 14 residues from cysteine through phenylalanine. This entry keeps only the CDR3 DNA: 42 bases, framed from base 1. V loses 5 bases of germline sequence and J loses 6 bases, and the interval between the two ends is 14 bases. Concerning this clone: Its target antigen remains unknown. No quality values exist for individual bases; no much larger clone is one base distant.

For sequencing of the TCRbeta CDR3 region, genomic DNA was extracted from the sorted cells. The immunoSEQ Assay was used to sequence the TCRbeta CDR3 regions. TCRdb retrieved this table from immuneACCESS and kept in-frame rearrangements only. Not all clones are present; in checked studies, unresolved V genes account for under half, and no reason is known for the remainder. This sample gives about 60,000 clones in total; about 88% of them show up just once. Roughly 0.67% of the sample comes from the top ten. Patients with autoimmune disease history or receiving systemic immunosuppression were excluded from the trial. In every dose cohort, peripheral blood was drawn for TCR sequencing at baseline, cycle 4 day 1, and cycle 7 day 1. Samples were obtained from an open-label, multicenter, first-in-human phase I dose-escalation trial of ivuxolimab. Adults with locally advanced or metastatic melanoma, renal cell carcinoma, hepatocellular carcinoma or head and neck squamous cell carcinoma were enrolled in the trial. Before TCR sequencing, CD4+ T cells and CD8+ T cells from peripheral blood were sorted into separate populations.

The sequencing used CD4+ or CD8+ T cells sorted from blood, collected in a trial of the OX40 agonist ivuxolimab. This chain joins TRBV7-2 to TRBJ1-5; there is no confident call for the D gene. The sequence was obtained from an adult with an advanced solid tumor such as melanoma, head and neck, liver or kidney cancer. For the CDR3, the sequence is CASSRGGSGQPQHF. The DNA is as follows: TGTGCCAGCAGCCGGGGAGGATCCGGTCAGCCCCAGCATTTT.